The clone carrying this T cell receptor (beta chain) was seen a single time. Antigen specificity is unknown. This record comes from a study of siplizumab effects on memory and regulatory T cells. Study results and caveats: The average Treg-derived proportion among mappable alloreactive CD4+ clones was about 70% with siplizumab versus 25% to 30% in controls. Only a minority of proliferating CD4+ or CD8+ clones had an assignable naive or memory phenotype, with roughly 80-95% lacking one.

The CDR3 is 18 amino acids. CDR1 SGHTA and CDR2 FQGNSA come from the germline V gene. Unmatched junction bases numbered 8, after V lost 2 bases and J lost 1 base. Here immunoSEQ multiplex PCR was the method, and the copy in TCRdb shows in-frame clones only, minus some. This table holds around 100,000 clones, about 91% found once. The chain is built from TRBV7-2 and TRBJ2-4; the match to TRBD2 covers 10 bases. The sample consisted of CD4+ T cells sorted from blood. This clonotype was sampled from a human donor in good health. Some clones in this sample may be carry-over from other donors' samples. CDR3 sequence: CASSLQNSGRAAKNIQYF. The CDR3 nucleotides read TGTGCCAGCAGCTTACAAAACAGCGGGAGGGCGGCCAAAAACATTCAGTACTTC. Full variable domain (missing parts from reference TRBV7-2 and TRBJ2-4): GAGVSQSPSNKVTEKGKDVELRCDPISGHTALYWYRQSLGQGLEFLIYFQGNSAPDKSGLPSDRFSAERTGGSVSTLTIQRTQQEDSAVYLCASSLQNSGRAAKNIQYFGAGTRLSVL.